The present TCR beta chain was sequenced within a study of blood T cell repertoires in COVID-19. This clone has a single count. The data were produced by immunoSEQ multiplex PCR, yet TCRdb's version contains in-frame clones alone and is incomplete. The sample lists over 150,000 clones, about 72% occurring once. This CDR3 comprises 13 residues. Trimming cost V 4 bases and J 1 base, with 4 bases left between them. Germline V gene lookup returns CDR1 SNHLY and CDR2 FYNNEI. Cohort allocation depended upon clinical history that participants reported. The chain is built from TRBV2 and TRBJ2-2; no definite D call. The sample taken for sequencing was PBMCs or T cells enriched from blood (not recorded which). This receptor was identified in a woman aged 45-60 years who had recovered from COVID-19. This CDR3 is CASSVGNTGELFF. CDR3 DNA: TGTGCCAGCAGTGTCGGGAACACCGGGGAGCTGTTTTTT.